Listed below are T cell receptor beta chains from one sample, sequenced in a study of blood T cell repertoires in COVID-19. Libraries were prepared by immunoSEQ multiplex PCR; TCRdb keeps only in-frame clonotypes and omits some of them. The sample contains approximately 230,000 clones, 80% to 90% of which appear only once. The specimen was peripheral blood. The receptors stem from a man aged 30 to 45 with active or convalescent COVID-19. Each CDR3 is given with its conserved first and last residue. The order of the fields is J gene, D gene, V gene, clone size, CDR3 protein, CDR3 DNA. A D gene is named only where the DNA matches it firmly. Rows give clone size only sometimes, using once, few, many, or a class for an expanded clone.

TRBJ1-2,.,TRBV6-4,.,CASSEKSNPNGGLSGYTF,TGTGCCAGCAGTGAAAAATCCAACCCAAATGGCGGGCTCAGTGGCTACACCTTC
TRBJ2-1,.,TRBV4-3,.,CASSRLERDNEQFF,TGCGCCAGCAGCCGCCTTGAGCGGGACAATGAGCAGTTCTTC
TRBJ1-1,.,TRBV7-9,.,CASMTVNTEAFF,TGTGCCAGCATGACAGTGAACACTGAAGCTTTCTTT
TRBJ1-2,.,TRBV4-2,.,CASSQDAVSYGYTF,TGTGCCAGCAGCCAAGACGCGGTCTCCTATGGCTACACCTTC
TRBJ1-1,.,TRBV6-5,.,CASSYSAGSVAFF,TGTGCCAGCAGTTACTCGGCAGGGTCTGTGGCTTTCTTT
TRBJ2-7,.,TRBV7-9,.,CASSLGTYEQYF,TGTGCCAGCAGCTTAGGTACTTACGAGCAGTACTTC
TRBJ1-2,.,TRBV9,.,CASSPHFSETAYGYTF,TGTGCCAGCAGCCCCCACTTTTCCGAAACAGCCTATGGCTACACCTTC
TRBJ2-5,.,TRBV18,.,CASSPGTGETQYF,TGTGCCAGCTCACCAGGGACTGGGGAGACCCAGTACTTC
TRBJ1-1,TRBD1,TRBV4-1,.,CASSLLGTGPNTEAFF,TGCGCCAGCAGCCTCCTCGGGACAGGGCCGAACACTGAAGCTTTCTTT
TRBJ2-7,TRBD2,TRBV13,.,CASSPGTSGTYEQYF,TGTGCCAGCAGCCCGGGGACTAGCGGGACCTACGAGCAGTACTTC
TRBJ2-7,.,TRBV7-9,.,CASSLDRSYEQYF,TGTGCCAGCAGCCTAGACAGATCCTACGAGCAGTACTTC
TRBJ1-5,.,TRBV30,.,CAWGSGGNQPQHF,TGTGCCTGGGGATCGGGTGGAAATCAGCCCCAGCATTTT
TRBJ1-5,TRBD1,TRBV5-6,.,CASSLQQGIWPQHF,TGTGCCAGCAGCCTTCAACAGGGGATCTGGCCCCAGCATTTT
TRBJ1-2,TRBD1,TRBV19,.,CASSPRQGDYGYTF,TGTGCCAGTAGTCCCCGACAGGGGGACTATGGCTACACCTTC
TRBJ1-4,.,TRBV24-1,once,CATSPAKGKKLFF,TGTGCCACCTCGCCCGCGAAGGGGAAAAAACTGTTTTTT
TRBJ1-4,.,TRBV29-1,.,CSALTATNEKLFF,TGCAGCGCTTTGACAGCAACTAATGAAAAACTGTTTTTT
TRBJ1-1,TRBD1,TRBV2,.,CASSGTGGNTEAFF,TGTGCCAGCAGCGGGACAGGGGGGAACACTGAAGCTTTCTTT
TRBJ1-6,.,TRBV15,.,CATSLLGDSPLHF,TGTGCCACCAGCCTTCTAGGGGATTCACCCCTCCACTTT
TRBJ2-7,.,TRBV7-9,.,CASSPTQAHEQYF,TGTGCCAGCAGCCCCACCCAAGCTCACGAGCAGTACTTC
TRBJ1-5,.,TRBV23-1,.,CASSQSGNSNQPQHF,TGCGCCAGCAGTCAATCTGGCAATAGCAATCAGCCCCAGCATTTT
TRBJ2-2,TRBD2,TRBV7-3,once,CASSLKAGTGELFF,TGTGCCAGCAGCTTAAAAGCGGGAACCGGGGAGCTGTTTTTT
TRBJ2-3,.,TRBV9,.,CASSVAGVASTDTQYF,TGTGCCAGCAGCGTAGCAGGGGTCGCTAGCACAGATACGCAGTATTTT